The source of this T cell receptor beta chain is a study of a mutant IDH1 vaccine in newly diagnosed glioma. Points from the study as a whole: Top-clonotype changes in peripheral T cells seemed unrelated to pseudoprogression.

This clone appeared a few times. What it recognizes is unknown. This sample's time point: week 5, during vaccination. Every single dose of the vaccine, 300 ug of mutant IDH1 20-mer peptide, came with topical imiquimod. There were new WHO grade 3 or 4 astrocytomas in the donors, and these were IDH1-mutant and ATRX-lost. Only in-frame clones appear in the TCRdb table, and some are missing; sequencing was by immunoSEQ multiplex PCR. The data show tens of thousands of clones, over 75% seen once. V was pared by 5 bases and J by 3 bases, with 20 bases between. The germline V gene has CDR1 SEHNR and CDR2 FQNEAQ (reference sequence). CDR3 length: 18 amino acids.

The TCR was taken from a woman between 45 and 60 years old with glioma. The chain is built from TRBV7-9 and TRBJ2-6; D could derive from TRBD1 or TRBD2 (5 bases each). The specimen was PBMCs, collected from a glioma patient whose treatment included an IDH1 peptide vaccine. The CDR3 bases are TGTGCCAGCAGCCCCGGTGAGGGCCAGGGCCGTGGGGCCAACGTCCTGACTTTC. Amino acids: CASSPGEGQGRGANVLTF.